This entry lists 4 T cell receptor beta chains sequenced from one sample in a study of T cells in Graves' hyperthyroidism and ophthalmopathy. RNA transcripts were the template for amplifying TCR beta CDR3 regions. In the first-round RT-PCR of the TCR CDR3, the HTBI primer set was used. TCRdb re-derived calls from the multiplex PCR reads in MiXCR, one entry per CDR3 protein. The repertoire includes under 350,000 distinct CDR3 sequences, approximately 22% of them detected once, and roughly 52% sits in the top ten. The sequencing sample was made of blood. The source of these receptors is a woman aged 45-59 years with Graves' hyperthyroidism.

The gene calls are TRBV5-1 and TRBJ2-3; TRBD1 aligns across 8 bases. The V segment lost 0 bases and the J segment 4 bases; nucleotides outside the gene matches: 4. The germline V gene has CDR1 SGHRS and CDR2 YFSETQ. The CDR3 consists of 15 residues. This CDR3 is CASSLGQGAADTQYF. CDR3 bases: TGCGCCAGCAGCTTGGGGCAGGGGGCCGCAGATACGCAGTATTTT.

Many counts were recorded for this clonotype. The chain joins TRBV6-1 to TRBJ2-3, with D possibly being TRBD2 (6 bases). V was shortened by 6 bases and J by 4 bases, with 20 bases between the two germline ends. The CDR3 is 16 amino acids. The germline V gene has CDR1 MNHNS and CDR2 SASEGT. CDR3 protein: CASRDRDSGGADTQYF. The CDR3 DNA sequence: TGTGCCAGCAGGGATAGGGACTCTGGGGGTGCAGATACGCAGTATTTT.

This chain connects TRBV5-1 to TRBJ1-1, with D perhaps matching TRBD1 (5 bases). The CDR3 sequence is 15 residues long. V was cut by 0 bases and J by 1 base, with 10 bases left in between. CDR1 and CDR2 (germline): SGHRS, YFSETQ. CDR3 loop: CASSLAGRGNTEAFF. The CDR3 bases are TGCGCCAGCAGCTTGGCGGGGCGGGGGAACACTGAAGCTTTCTTT.

The table lists this clonotype with a count of one. A much larger clone sits a single nucleotide away, making a read error possible. The chain is built from TRBV20-1 and TRBJ2-1; 7 bases match TRBD1. Judging by the DNA end, TRBJ2-7 fits better; the J call may be wrong. CDR1 and CDR2 from the germline V gene are DFQATT and SNEGSKA (reference sequence). The CDR3 is 14 amino acids. This chain's CDR3 is CSARDEGQNNEQYF. As DNA, the CDR3 is TGCAGTGCTAGAGACGAGGGACAGAACAATGAGCAGTACTTC.